This TCR beta chain appears in the sequencing data of a study of shared clonotypes between healthy human individuals. CDR1 SGHAT and CDR2 FQNNGV come from the germline V gene. The V gene lost 4 bases and the J gene lost 0 bases, with 10 bases spanning the gap. The CDR3 extends over 15 amino acids. Generated by immunoSEQ multiplex PCR, the TCRdb table keeps only in-frame clones and is missing some. Among about 2.4 million clones listed, roughly 93% were seen once. V usage is TRBV11-2 and J usage is TRBJ1-3; D not resolved. This receptor was identified in a man between 18 and 35 years old in good health. Some clones in this sample may be carry-over from other donors' samples. Sequenced input: naive CD4+ T cells from PBMCs. Subset indicated: CD45RA+ positively selected. CDR3 amino acids: CASSYDLFSGNTIYF. The CDR3 region has the DNA TGTGCCAGCAGCTACGACTTGTTCTCTGGAAACACCATATATTTT. The full variable domain, its missing parts supplied by reference TRBV11-2 and TRBJ1-3, is EAGVAQSPRYKIIEKRQSVAFWCNPISGHATLYWYQQILGQGPKLLIQFQNNGVVDDSQLPKDRFSAERLKGVDSTLKIQPAKLEDSAVYLCASSYDLFSGNTIYFGEGSWLTVV.